This TCR beta chain was profiled in a study of T cell responses to AZD1222 COVID-19 vaccine. Study-level results: Spike-specific TCRs gained breadth and depth after people received two AZD1222 doses.

The data were produced by immunoSEQ multiplex PCR, yet TCRdb's version contains in-frame clones alone and is incomplete. The profile shows more than 110,000 clones, approximately 90% of them singletons. This clone was seen only once. The antigen remains undetermined. The CDR3 is 19 residues long. Germline V CDR1 and CDR2: SGHTA, FQGTGA. Trimming removed 5 bases from V and 2 bases from J; junction bases left unmatched: 8. The chain has TRBV7-3 and TRBJ2-6; 14 positions agree with TRBD2. This receptor was identified in an adult who received the AZD1222 COVID-19 vaccine. Source: peripheral blood, taken 28 days after the second AZD1222 dose. CDR3 loop: CASSLPGTSGGTGANVLTF. CDR3 bases: TGTGCCAGCAGCCTACCCGGGACTAGCGGGGGAACTGGGGCCAACGTCCTGACTTTC.